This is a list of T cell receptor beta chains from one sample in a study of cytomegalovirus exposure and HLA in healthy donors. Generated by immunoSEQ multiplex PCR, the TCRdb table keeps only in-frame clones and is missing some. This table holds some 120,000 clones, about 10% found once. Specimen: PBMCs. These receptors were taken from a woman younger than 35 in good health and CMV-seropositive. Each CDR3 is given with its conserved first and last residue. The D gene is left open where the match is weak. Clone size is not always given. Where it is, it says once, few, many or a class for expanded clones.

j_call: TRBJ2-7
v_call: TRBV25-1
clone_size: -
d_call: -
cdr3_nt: TGTGCCAGCAGTGACCAGGGAATCTCCTACGAGCAGTACTTC
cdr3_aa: CASSDQGISYEQYF

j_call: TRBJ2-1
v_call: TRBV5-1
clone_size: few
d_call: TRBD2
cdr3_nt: TGCGCCAGCAGCTTAATAGCGGGAGATGAGCAGTTCTTC
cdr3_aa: CASSLIAGDEQFF

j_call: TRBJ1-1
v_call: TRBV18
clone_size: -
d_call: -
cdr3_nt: TGTGCCAGCTCTCAGGCGGGCACTGAAGCTTTCTTT
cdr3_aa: CASSQAGTEAFF

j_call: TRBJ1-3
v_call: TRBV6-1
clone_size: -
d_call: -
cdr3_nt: TGTGCCAGCAGTCTACAGACCCTCTCTGGAAACACCATATATTTT
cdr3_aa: CASSLQTLSGNTIYF

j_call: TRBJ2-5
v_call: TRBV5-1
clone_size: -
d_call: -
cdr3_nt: TGCGCCAGCAGCTCTACAGGGCAGGAGACCCAGTACTTC
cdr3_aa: CASSSTGQETQYF

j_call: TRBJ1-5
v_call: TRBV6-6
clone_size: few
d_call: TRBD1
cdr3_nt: TGTGCCAGCAGCGGACAGGGGGCCCATCAGCCCCAGCATTTT
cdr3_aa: CASSGQGAHQPQHF

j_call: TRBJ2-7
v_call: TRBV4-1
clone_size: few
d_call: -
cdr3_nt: TGCGCCAGCAGCCAAGGTGAGGGGGTCAGAGAGCAGTACTTC
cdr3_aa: CASSQGEGVREQYF

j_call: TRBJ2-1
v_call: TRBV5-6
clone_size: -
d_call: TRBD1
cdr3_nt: TGTGCCAGCAGCTTTGAACAGGGGGCGCAGTTCTTC
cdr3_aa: CASSFEQGAQFF

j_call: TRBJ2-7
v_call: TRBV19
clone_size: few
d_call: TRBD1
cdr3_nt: TGTGCCAGTGGGAAGGCACCGGGACAGGGCTACTACGAGCAGTACTTC
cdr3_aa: CASGKAPGQGYYEQYF

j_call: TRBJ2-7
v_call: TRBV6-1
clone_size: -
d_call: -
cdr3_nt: TGTGCCAGCAGTTCCCATAGAGGCCTCTACGAGCAGTACTTC
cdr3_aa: CASSSHRGLYEQYF

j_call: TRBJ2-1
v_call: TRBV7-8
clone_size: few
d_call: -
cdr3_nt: TGTGCCAGCAGCTTAGCCGGTCGTAGCTACAATGAGCAGTTCTTC
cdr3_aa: CASSLAGRSYNEQFF

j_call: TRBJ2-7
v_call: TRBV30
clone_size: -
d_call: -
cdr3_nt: TGTGCCTGGAGTCCGGGTTTATACGAGCAGTACTTC
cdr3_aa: CAWSPGLYEQYF

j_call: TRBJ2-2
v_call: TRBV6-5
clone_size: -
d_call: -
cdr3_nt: TGTGCCAGCAGTTACTCAAGACTAGAAACCACCGGGGAGCTGTTTTTT
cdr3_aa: CASSYSRLETTGELFF

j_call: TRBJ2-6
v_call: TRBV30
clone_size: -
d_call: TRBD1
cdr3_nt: TGTGCCAGCGACAGGGGATTAGGGGCCAACGTCCTGACTTTC
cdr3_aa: CASDRGLGANVLTF

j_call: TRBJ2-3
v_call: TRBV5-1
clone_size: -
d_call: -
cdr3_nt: TGCGCCAGCAGCTTGGACTCTACGGGGGTTACGCAGTATTTT
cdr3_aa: CASSLDSTGVTQYF

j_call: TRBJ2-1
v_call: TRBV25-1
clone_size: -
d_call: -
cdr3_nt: TGTGCCAGCAGTGACCAGACTGACTACAATGAGCAGTTCTTC
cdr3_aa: CASSDQTDYNEQFF

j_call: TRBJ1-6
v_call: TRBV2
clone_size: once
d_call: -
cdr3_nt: TGTGCCAGCAGGCAGGGATTGGCTCTAAATTCACCCCTCCACTTT
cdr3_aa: CASRQGLALNSPLHF

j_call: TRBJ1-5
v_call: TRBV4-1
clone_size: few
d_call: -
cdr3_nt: TGCGCCAGCAGCCAAATGGGCCAGACAAATCAGCCCCAGCATTTT
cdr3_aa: CASSQMGQTNQPQHF

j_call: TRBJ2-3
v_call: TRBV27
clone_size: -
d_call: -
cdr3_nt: TGTGCCAGCAGTTTGGGGCAGGGACTTGGTACGCAGTATTTT
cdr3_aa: CASSLGQGLGTQYF

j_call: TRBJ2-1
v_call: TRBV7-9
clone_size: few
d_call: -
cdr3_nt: TGTGCCAGCAGCTTTCCGTTAAACTACAATGAGCAGTTCTTC
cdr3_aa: CASSFPLNYNEQFF

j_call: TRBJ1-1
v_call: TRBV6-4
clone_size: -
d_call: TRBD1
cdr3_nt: TGTGCCAGCAGTGACGGTAACACAGGGGTACACACTGAAGCTTTCTTT
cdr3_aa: CASSDGNTGVHTEAFF

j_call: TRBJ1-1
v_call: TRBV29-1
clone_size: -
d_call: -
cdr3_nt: TGCAGCGGTAACAGGGTTTCTCTGAACACTGAAGCTTTCTTT
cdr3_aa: CSGNRVSLNTEAFF

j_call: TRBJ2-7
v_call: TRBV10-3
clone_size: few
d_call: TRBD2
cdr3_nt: TGTGCCATCAGTGGGTCACTAGCGGGAGGAGGTCTGGTCTACGAGCAGTACTTC
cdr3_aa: CAISGSLAGGGLVYEQYF

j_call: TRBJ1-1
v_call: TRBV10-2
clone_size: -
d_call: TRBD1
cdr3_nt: TGCGCCAGCAGCGGACAGGGGCAGAAAGCTTTCTTT
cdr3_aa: CASSGQGQKAFF

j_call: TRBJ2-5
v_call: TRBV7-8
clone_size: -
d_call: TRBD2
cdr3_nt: TGTGCCAGCAGCTTAGTCGGGGGGTCTGGGGGGACCCAGTACTTC
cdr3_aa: CASSLVGGSGGTQYF

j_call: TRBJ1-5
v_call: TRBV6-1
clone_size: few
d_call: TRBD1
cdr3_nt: TGTGCCAGCAGAAAGGGGACAGGCGGTCGGCAGCCCCAGCATTTT
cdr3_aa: CASRKGTGGRQPQHF

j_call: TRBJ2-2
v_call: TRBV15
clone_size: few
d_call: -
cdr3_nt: TGTGCCACCAGCAGAGATGGTGTGGGAGTAAGGACCGGGGAGCTGTTTTTT
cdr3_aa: CATSRDGVGVRTGELFF

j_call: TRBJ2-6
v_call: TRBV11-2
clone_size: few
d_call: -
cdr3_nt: TGTGCCAGCAGCTTAGATTTTAGCGTTTCTGGGGCCAACGTCCTGACTTTC
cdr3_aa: CASSLDFSVSGANVLTF

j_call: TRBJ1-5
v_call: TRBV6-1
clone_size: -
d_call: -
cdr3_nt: TGTGCCAGCAGTGAATCCCCTAATAGCAATCAGCCCCAGCATTTT
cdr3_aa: CASSESPNSNQPQHF

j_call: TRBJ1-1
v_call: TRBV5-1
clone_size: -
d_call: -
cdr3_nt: TGCGCCAGCAGCTTCGGGAGGGGGACTGAAGCTTTCTTT
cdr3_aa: CASSFGRGTEAFF

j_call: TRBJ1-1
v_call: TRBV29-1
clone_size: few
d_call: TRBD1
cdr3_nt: TGCAGCGGGGGACAGGGCAACACTGAAGCTTTCTTT
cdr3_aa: CSGGQGNTEAFF

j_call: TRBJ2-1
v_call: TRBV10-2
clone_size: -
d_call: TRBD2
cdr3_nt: TGCGCCAGCAGTAGGACTAGCGTCAACAATGAGCAGTTCTTC
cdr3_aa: CASSRTSVNNEQFF

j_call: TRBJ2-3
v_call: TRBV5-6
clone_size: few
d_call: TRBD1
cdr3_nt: TGTGCCAGCAGCTTGGGGACAGGGAACTCATATACGCAGTATTTT
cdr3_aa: CASSLGTGNSYTQYF

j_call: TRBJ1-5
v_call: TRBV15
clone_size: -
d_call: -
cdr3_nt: TGTGCCACCAGCAGAGGTACAGGGTTATCGGGTCAGCCCCAGCATTTT
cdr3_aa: CATSRGTGLSGQPQHF

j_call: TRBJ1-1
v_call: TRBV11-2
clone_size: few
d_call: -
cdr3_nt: TGTGCCAGCAGTTCACTCACTGAAGCTTTCTTT
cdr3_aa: CASSSLTEAFF

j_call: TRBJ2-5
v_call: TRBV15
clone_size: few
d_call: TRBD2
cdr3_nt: TGTGCCACCAGCAGACAGGGGACTAGCGGGTTTCGAGAGACCCAGTACTTC
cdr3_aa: CATSRQGTSGFRETQYF